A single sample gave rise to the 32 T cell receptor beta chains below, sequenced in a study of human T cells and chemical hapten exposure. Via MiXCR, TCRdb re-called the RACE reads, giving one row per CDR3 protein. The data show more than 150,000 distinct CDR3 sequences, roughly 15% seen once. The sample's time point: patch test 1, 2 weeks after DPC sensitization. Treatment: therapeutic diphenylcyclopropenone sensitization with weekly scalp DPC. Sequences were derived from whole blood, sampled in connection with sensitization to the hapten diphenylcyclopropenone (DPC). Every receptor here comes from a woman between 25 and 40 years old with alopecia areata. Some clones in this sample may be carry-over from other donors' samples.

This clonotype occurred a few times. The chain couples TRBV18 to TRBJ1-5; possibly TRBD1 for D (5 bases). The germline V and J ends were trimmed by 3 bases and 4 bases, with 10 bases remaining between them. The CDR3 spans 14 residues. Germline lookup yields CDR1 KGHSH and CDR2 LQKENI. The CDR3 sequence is CASSPGRSNQPQHF. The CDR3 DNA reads TGTGCCAGCTCACCGGGACGGTCAAATCAGCCCCAGCATTTT.

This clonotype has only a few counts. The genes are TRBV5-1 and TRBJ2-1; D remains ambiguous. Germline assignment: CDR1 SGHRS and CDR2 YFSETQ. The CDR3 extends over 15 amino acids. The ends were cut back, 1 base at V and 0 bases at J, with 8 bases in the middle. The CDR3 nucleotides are TGCGCCAGCAGCTTGTCCACCACCTCCTACAATGAGCAGTTCTTC. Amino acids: CASSLSTTSYNEQFF.

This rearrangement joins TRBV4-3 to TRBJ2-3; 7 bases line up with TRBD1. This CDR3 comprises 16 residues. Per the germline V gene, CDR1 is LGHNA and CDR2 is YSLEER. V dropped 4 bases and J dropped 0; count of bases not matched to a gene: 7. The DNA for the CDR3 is TGCGCCAGCAGCCCGAACAGGGGTTCTAGCACAGATACGCAGTATTTT. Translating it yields CASSPNRGSSTDTQYF.

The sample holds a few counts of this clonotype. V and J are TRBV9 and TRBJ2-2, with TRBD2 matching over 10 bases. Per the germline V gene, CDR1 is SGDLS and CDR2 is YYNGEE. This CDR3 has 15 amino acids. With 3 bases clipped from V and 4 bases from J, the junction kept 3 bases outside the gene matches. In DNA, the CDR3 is TGTGCCAGCAGCGCGGGACTAGCGAGCACCGGGGAGCTGTTTTTT. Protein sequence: CASSAGLASTGELFF.

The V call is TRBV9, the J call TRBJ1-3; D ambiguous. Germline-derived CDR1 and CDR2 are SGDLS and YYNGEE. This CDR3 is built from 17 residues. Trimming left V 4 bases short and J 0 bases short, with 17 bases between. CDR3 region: CASSTEPRRNSGNTIYF. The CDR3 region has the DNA TGTGCCAGCAGCACAGAACCGCGACGGAACTCTGGAAACACCATATATTTT.

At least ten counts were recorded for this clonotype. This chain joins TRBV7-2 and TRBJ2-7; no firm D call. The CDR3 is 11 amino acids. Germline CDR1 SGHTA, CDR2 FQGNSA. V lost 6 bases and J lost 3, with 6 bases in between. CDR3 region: CASSQFYEQYF. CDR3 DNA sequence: TGTGCCAGCAGTCAATTCTACGAGCAGTACTTC.

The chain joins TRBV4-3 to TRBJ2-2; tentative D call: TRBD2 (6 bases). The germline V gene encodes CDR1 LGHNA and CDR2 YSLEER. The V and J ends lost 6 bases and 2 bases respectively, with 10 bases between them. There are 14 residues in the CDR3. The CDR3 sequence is CASRRGRNTGELFF. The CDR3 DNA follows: TGCGCCAGCAGGCGGGGCAGAAACACCGGGGAGCTGTTTTTT.

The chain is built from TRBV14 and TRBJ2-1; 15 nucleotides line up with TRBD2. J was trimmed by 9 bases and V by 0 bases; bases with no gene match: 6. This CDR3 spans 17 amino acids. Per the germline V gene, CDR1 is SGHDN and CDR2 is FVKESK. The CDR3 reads CASSQDLGLAGGTEQFF. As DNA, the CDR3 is TGTGCCAGCAGCCAAGATCTAGGACTAGCGGGAGGGACTGAGCAGTTCTTC.

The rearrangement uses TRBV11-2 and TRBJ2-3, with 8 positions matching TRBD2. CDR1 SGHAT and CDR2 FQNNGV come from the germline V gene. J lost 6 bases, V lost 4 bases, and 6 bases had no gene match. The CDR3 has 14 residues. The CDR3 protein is CASSSQTSGDTQYF. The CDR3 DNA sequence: TGTGCCAGCAGCTCCCAAACTAGCGGTGATACGCAGTATTTT.

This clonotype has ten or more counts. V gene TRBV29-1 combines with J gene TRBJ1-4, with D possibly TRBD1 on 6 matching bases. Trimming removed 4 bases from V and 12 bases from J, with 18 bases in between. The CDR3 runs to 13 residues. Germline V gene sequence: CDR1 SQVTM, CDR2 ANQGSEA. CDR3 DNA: TGCAGCGTTGTTGGGGGGCAAGGGTATGAACTGTTTTTT. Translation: CSVVGGQGYELFF.

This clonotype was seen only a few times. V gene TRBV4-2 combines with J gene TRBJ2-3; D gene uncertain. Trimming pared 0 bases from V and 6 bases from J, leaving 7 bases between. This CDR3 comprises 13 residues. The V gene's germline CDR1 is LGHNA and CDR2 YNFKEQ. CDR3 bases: TGTGCCAGCAGCCAAGAAGTGGGGGATACGCAGTATTTT. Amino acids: CASSQEVGDTQYF.

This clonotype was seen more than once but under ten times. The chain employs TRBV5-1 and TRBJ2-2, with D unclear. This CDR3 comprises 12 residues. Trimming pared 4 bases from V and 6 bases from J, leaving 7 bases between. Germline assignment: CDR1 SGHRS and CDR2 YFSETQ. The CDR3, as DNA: TGCGCCAGCAGCGGATCGGCCGGGGAGCTGTTTTTT. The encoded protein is CASSGSAGELFF.

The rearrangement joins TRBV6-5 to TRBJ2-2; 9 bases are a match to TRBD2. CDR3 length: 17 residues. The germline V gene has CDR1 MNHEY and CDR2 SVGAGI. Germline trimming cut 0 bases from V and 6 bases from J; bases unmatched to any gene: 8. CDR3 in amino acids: CASSYSAGGVYPGELFF. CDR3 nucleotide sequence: TGTGCCAGCAGTTACTCGGCGGGAGGGGTCTATCCCGGGGAGCTGTTTTTT.

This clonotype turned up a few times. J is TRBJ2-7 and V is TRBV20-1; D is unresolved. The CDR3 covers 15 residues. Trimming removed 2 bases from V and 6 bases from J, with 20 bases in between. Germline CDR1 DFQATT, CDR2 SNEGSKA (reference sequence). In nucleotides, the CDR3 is TGCAGTGCTAGACGGACGATAACCCCTCTTAGCGAGCAGTACTTC. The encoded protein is CSARRTITPLSEQYF.

The CDR3 spells CASNPTGGDYEQYF. The CDR3 DNA is TGCGCCAGCAACCCGACAGGGGGAGACTACGAGCAGTACTTC. The chain links TRBV5-1 to TRBJ2-7, with TRBD1 matching over 9 bases. CDR3 length: 14 amino acids. The junction had 7 bases not matched to a gene; V was cut back by 6 bases and J by 3 bases. CDR1 is SGHRS and CDR2 is YFSETQ in the germline V gene.

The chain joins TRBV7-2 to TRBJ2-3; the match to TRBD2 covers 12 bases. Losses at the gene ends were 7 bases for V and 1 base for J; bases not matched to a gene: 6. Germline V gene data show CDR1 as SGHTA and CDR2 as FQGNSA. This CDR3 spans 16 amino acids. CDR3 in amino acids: CASTRASGGGTDTQYF. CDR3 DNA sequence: TGTGCCAGCACCCGGGCTAGCGGGGGGGGCACAGATACGCAGTATTTT.

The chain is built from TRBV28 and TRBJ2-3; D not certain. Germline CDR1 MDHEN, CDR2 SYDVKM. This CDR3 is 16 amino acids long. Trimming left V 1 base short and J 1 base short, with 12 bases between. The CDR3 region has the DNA TGTGCCAGCAGTTTATTAGGGCCAAGCCGCACAGATACGCAGTATTTT. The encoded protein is CASSLLGPSRTDTQYF.

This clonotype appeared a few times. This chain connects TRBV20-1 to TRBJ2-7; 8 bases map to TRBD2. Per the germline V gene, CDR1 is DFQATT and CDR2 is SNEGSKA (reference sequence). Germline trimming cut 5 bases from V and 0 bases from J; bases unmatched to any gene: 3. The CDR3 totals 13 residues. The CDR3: CSARGGLSYEQYF. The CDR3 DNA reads TGCAGTGCTCGGGGGGGTCTCTCCTACGAGCAGTACTTC.

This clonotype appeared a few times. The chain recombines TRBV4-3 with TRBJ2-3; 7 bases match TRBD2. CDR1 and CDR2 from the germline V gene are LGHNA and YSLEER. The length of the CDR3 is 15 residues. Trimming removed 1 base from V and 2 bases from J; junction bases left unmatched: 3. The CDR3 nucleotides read TGCGCCAGCAGCCAAGGCGGGGGATTCACAGATACGCAGTATTTT. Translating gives CASSQGGGFTDTQYF.

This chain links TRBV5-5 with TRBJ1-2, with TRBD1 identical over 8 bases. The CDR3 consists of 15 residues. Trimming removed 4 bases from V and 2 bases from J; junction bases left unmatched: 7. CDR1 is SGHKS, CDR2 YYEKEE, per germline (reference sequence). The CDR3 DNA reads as TGTGCCAGCAGCCAACAGGGGGGACAAAACTATGGCTACACCTTC. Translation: CASSQQGGQNYGYTF.

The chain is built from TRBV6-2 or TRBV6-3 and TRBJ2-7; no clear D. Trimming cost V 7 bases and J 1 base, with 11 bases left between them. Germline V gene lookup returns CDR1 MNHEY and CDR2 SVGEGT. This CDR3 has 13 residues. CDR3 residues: CASTRALSYEQYF. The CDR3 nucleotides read TGTGCCAGCACCCGGGCCCTTTCCTACGAGCAGTACTTC.

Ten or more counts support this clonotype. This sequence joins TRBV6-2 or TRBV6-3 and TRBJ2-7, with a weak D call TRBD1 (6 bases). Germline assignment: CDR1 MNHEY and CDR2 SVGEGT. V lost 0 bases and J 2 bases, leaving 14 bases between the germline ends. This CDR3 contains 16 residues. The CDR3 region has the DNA TGTGCCAGCAGTTACTCGATGGATCCAGGGGCCTACGAGCAGTACTTC. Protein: CASSYSMDPGAYEQYF.

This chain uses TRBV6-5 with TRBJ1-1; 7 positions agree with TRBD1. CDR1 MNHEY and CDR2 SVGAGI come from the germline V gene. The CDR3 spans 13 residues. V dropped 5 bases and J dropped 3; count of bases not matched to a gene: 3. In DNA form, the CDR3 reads TGTGCCAGCAGTATCAGGGGGGACACTGAAGCTTTCTTT. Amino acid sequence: CASSIRGDTEAFF.

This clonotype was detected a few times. The CDR3 loop is CASSYSYSAGTDTQYF. The CDR3, as DNA: TGTGCCAGCAGTTACTCCTACAGTGCTGGCACAGATACGCAGTATTTT. The rearrangement links TRBV6-5 to TRBJ2-3, with unresolved D. Trimming removed 0 bases from V and 1 base from J, with 11 bases in between. Germline CDR1 and CDR2: MNHEY and SVGAGI. The length of the CDR3 is 16 residues.

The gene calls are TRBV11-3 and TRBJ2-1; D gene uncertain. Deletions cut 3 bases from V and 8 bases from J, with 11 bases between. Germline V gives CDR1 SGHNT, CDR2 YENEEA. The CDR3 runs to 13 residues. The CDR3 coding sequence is TGTGCCAGCAGCTTTATAGGGAATGATGAGCAGTTCTTC. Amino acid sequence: CASSFIGNDEQFF.

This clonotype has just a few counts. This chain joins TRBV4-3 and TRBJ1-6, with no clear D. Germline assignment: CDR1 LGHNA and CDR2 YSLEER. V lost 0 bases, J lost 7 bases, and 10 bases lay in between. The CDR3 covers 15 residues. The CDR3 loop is CASSQDPQRNSPLHF. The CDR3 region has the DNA TGCGCCAGCAGCCAAGATCCACAACGAAATTCACCCCTCCACTTT.

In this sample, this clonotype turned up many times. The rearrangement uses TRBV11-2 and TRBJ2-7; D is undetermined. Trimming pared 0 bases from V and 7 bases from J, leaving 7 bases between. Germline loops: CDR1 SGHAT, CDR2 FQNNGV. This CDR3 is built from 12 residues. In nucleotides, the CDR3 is TGTGCCAGCAGCTTAGATTTCGGAGAGCAGTACTTC. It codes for CASSLDFGEQYF.

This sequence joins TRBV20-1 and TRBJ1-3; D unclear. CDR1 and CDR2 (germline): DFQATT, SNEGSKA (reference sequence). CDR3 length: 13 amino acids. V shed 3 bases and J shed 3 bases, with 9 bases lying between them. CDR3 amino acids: CSARVGIGNTIYF. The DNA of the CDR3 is TGCAGTGCTAGGGTGGGCATTGGAAACACCATATATTTT.

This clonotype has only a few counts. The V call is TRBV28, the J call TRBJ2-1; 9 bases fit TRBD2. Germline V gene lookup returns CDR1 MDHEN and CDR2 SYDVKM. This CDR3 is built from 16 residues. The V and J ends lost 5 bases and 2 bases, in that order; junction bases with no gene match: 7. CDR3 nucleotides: TGTGCCAGCAGTCTTGGGGGCGGGAGGGCCTACAATGAGCAGTTCTTC. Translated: CASSLGGGRAYNEQFF.

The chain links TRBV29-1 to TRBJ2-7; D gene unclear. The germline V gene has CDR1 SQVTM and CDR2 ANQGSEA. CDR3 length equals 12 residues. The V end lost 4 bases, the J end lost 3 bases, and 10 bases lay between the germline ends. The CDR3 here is CSVADANYEQYF. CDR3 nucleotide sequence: TGCAGCGTTGCTGACGCTAACTACGAGCAGTACTTC.

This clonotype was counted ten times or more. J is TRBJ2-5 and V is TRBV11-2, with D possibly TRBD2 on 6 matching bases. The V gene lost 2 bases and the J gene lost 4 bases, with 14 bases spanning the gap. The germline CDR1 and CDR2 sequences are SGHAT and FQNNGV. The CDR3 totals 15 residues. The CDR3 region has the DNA TGTGCCAGCAGCTTACGAGCCGGAGGGACAGAGACCCAGTACTTC. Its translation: CASSLRAGGTETQYF.

CDR3 coding DNA: TGTGCCAGCAGCGTACAGGGGGCTGTTAACACTGAAGCTTTCTTT. The encoded protein is CASSVQGAVNTEAFF. V and J are TRBV7-8 and TRBJ1-1; 9 bases fit TRBD1. Germline CDR1 is SGHVS and CDR2 is FQNEAQ. The V segment lost 5 bases and the J segment 2 bases; nucleotides outside the gene matches: 6. This CDR3 has 15 amino acids.